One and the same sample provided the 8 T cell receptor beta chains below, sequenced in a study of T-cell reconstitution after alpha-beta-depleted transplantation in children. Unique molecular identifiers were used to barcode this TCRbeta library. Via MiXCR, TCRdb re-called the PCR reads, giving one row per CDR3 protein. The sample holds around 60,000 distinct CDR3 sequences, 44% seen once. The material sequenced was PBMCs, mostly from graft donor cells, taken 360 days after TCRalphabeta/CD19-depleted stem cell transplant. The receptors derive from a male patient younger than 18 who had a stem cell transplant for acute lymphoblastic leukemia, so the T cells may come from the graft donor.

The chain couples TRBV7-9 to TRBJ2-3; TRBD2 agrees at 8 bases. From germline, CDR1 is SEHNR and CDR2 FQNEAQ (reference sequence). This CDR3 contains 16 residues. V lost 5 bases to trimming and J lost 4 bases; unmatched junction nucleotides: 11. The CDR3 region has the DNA TGTGCCAGCAGCCCCTCCTCTAGCGGGCGCCCAGATACGCAGTATTTT. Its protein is CASSPSSSGRPDTQYF.

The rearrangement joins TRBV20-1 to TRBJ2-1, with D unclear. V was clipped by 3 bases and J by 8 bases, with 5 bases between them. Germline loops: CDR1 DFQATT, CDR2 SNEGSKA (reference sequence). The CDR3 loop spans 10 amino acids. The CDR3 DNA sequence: TGCAGTGCTAGGATAGATGAGCAGTTCTTC. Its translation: CSARIDEQFF.

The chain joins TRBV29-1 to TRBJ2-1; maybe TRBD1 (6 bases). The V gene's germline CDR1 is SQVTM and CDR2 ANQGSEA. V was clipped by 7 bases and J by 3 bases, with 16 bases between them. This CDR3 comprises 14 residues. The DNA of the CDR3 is TGCAGCGAGACTGGACAGACCTTCTACAATGAGCAGTTCTTC. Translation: CSETGQTFYNEQFF.

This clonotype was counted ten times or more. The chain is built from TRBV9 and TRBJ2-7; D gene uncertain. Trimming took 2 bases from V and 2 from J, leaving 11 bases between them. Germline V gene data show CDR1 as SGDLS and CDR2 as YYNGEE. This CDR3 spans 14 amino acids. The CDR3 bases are TGTGCCAGCAGCGTCGACAATCGAGCCTACGAGCAGTACTTC. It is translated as CASSVDNRAYEQYF. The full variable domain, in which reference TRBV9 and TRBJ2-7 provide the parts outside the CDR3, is DSGVTQTPKHLITATGQRVTLRCSPRSGDLSVYWYQQSLDQGLQFLIQYYNGEERAKGNILERFSAQQFPDLHSELNLSSLELGDSALYFCASSVDNRAYEQYFGPGTRLTVT.

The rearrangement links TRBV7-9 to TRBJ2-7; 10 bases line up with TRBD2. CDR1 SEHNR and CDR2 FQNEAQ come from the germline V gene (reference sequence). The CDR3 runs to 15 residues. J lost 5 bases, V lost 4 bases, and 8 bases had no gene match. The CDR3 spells CASSSTTSGRDEQYF. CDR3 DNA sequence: TGTGCCAGCAGCTCCACGACTAGCGGGCGCGACGAGCAGTACTTC.

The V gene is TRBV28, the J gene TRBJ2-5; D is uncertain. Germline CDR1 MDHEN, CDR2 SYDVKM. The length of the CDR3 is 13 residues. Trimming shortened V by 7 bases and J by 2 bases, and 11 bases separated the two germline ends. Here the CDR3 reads CASMAETQETQYF. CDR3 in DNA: TGTGCCAGCATGGCGGAGACACAAGAGACCCAGTACTTC. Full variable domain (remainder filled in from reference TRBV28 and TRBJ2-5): DVKVTQSSRYLVKRTGEKVFLECVQDMDHENMFWYRQDPGLGLRLIYFSYDVKMKEKGDIPEGYSVSREKKERFSLILESASTNQTSMYLCASMAETQETQYFGPGTRLLVL.

The CDR3 nucleotides are TGTGCCAGCACCTGGACAGGGTCTGACACCGGGGAGCTGTTTTTT. It yields the protein CASTWTGSDTGELFF. The rearrangement links TRBV2 to TRBJ2-2; 8 nucleotides align to TRBD1. V lost 7 bases and J lost 3; bases outside the gene matches: 7. The CDR3 loop spans 15 amino acids. The V gene's germline CDR1 is SNHLY and CDR2 FYNNEI. Based on the CDR3 plus reference TRBV2 and TRBJ2-2, the full variable domain is EPEVTQTPSHQVTQMGQEVILRCVPISNHLYFYWYRQILGQKVEFLVSFYNNEISEKSEIFDDQFSVERPDGSNFTLKIRSTKLEDSAMYFCASTWTGSDTGELFFGEGSRLTVL.

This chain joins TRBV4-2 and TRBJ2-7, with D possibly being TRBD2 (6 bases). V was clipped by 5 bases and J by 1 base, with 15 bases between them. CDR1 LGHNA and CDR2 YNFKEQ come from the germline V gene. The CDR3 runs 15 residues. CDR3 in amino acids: CASSKTGTSSYEQYF. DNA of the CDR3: TGTGCCAGCAGCAAAACCGGGACTTCTTCCTACGAGCAGTACTTC.